This TCR beta chain was recorded in a study of beta chain features in type 1 diabetes. Study at large: In age, gender and cell yields, patients were similar to healthy donors.

To note about this clone: The antigen is unknown.

Sorting of CD4+ naive, central memory, regulatory and stem cell-like memory cells was performed via CD45RO/CCR7/CD25/CD127/CD95/CD27. The germline gives CDR1 MNHEY, CDR2 SVGAGI. V lost 5 bases, J lost 5 bases, and 13 bases lay in between. This CDR3 has 14 residues. General study points: Whether HLA type affects TCRB rearrangement stayed undetermined in the present work.

The study reverse transcribed the entire isolated RNA, so it sequenced expressed TCRB transcripts. Reads from naive, central memory and regulatory T cell samples averaged around 3.7 million. Clones were read by immunoSEQ multiplex PCR, and TCRdb kept only the in-frame ones, dropping some. The table lists a few hundred thousand clones, about 10% of them singletons. The sequence derives from a woman in her twenties or thirties in good health. Sequencing was carried out using naive CD4+ T cells from blood. The chain links TRBV6-5 to TRBJ2-1; D is possibly TRBD1 (5 bases). CDR3 in amino acids: CASSPRVTHNEQFF. The CDR3 bases are TGTGCCAGCAGTCCCAGGGTGACCCACAATGAGCAGTTCTTC.